Below are 24 T cell receptor beta chains sequenced from a single sample in a study of monozygotic twins with inflammatory bowel disease. TCRdb reprocessed the 5' RACE reads and keeps a single row for each CDR3 protein, giving no DNA. Here the sample table reports approximately 330,000 distinct CDR3 sequences. The specimen sequenced was blood. These receptors came from a human donor with ulcerative colitis or Crohn's disease, or a healthy co-twin of an affected twin (not recorded which).

The chain couples TRBV12-3 or TRBV12-4 to TRBJ2-2; the TCRdb D gene call, TRBD2, has no DNA to confirm it. The CDR3 is 14 amino acids. CDR3: CASKGTTNTGELFF.

The rearrangement links TRBV9 to TRBJ2-4; TCRdb gives TRBD1 as the D gene, but with no DNA this cannot be confirmed. The CDR3 is 16 amino acids. Germline-derived CDR1 and CDR2 are SGDLS and YYNGEE. Here the CDR3 reads CASSPGQEVTKNIQYF.

J is TRBJ2-1 and V is TRBV28; the D call of TRBD1 rests on TCRdb alone, since no DNA is present to check it. The CDR3 length is 14 residues. CDR1 MDHEN and CDR2 SYDVKM come from the germline V gene. CDR3 sequence reads: CASSGTGSYNEQFF.

J is TRBJ2-3 and V is TRBV20-1. Germline lookup yields CDR1 DFQATT and CDR2 SNEGSKA (reference sequence). The CDR3 covers 12 residues. The chain's CDR3 is CSARTQGDTQYF.

This chain connects TRBV30 to TRBJ1-2. This CDR3 contains 17 residues. CDR1 is GTSNPN, CDR2 SVGIG, per germline (reference sequence). The CDR3 here is CAWSVAGGYFPTYGYTF.

The V gene is TRBV20-1, the J gene TRBJ2-5; TCRdb's D gene call, TRBD1, goes unchecked for lack of DNA. This CDR3 spans 14 amino acids. The germline gives CDR1 DFQATT, CDR2 SNEGSKA (reference sequence). CDR3 sequence reads: CSARTGGYQETQYF.

CDR3 region: CSVGGQASSYEQYF. J is TRBJ2-7 and V is TRBV29-1; TCRdb outputs TRBD1, but without DNA this stays unchecked. The CDR3 runs 14 residues. Germline assignment: CDR1 SQVTM and CDR2 ANQGSEA.

The V and J genes are TRBV4-3 and TRBJ1-2. The V gene's germline CDR1 is LGHNA and CDR2 YSLEER. This CDR3 has 14 amino acids. CDR3 sequence: CASSQYNSNYGYTF.

The chain joins TRBV5-1 to TRBJ1-1. Germline loops: CDR1 SGHRS, CDR2 YFSETQ. CDR3 length: 14 residues. The CDR3 reads CASSLWGENTEAFF.

The chain employs TRBV7-9 and TRBJ1-5; without DNA, the TCRdb call of TRBD1 cannot be checked. The CDR3 loop spans 15 amino acids. Germline loops: CDR1 SEHNR, CDR2 FQNEAQ (reference sequence). The CDR3 protein is CASSAQGIGNQPQHF.

The chain employs TRBV10-1 and TRBJ2-1; TCRdb's D call, TRBD2, is unchecked because there is no DNA. This CDR3 has 15 amino acids. Germline V gene sequence: CDR1 WNHNN, CDR2 SYGVQD (reference sequence). The CDR3: CASSFSGASYNEQFF.

V gene TRBV4-1 combines with J gene TRBJ2-5; TCRdb's D call, TRBD2, is unchecked because there is no DNA. CDR3 length: 15 residues. Germline loops: CDR1 MGHRA, CDR2 YSYEKL. CDR3 sequence reads: CASSQDQGLQETQYF.

J is TRBJ1-1 and V is TRBV10-1; TCRdb returns TRBD1, unconfirmable since there is no DNA. Germline loops: CDR1 WNHNN, CDR2 SYGVQD (reference sequence). This CDR3 comprises 15 residues. The CDR3 reads CASSQTRGPGTEAFF.

This chain connects TRBV6-6 to TRBJ1-6. Germline V lookup: CDR1 MNHNY, CDR2 SVGAGI (reference sequence). The CDR3 runs to 13 residues. This CDR3 reads CASSLRSDSPLHF.

The V and J genes are TRBV28 and TRBJ2-1; the TCRdb call, TRBD1, lacks DNA for checking. Germline V gene lookup returns CDR1 MDHEN and CDR2 SYDVKM. The CDR3 has 16 amino acids. Here the CDR3 reads CASSPLPGQEGNEQFF.

The chain's CDR3 is CASRVQGSEAFF. The J gene is TRBJ1-1, the V gene TRBV2; the D call from TCRdb, TRBD1, cannot be confirmed without DNA. CDR1 and CDR2 from the germline V gene are SNHLY and FYNNEI. The CDR3 totals 12 residues.

V usage is TRBV27 and J usage is TRBJ2-3; TCRdb designates TRBD1, a call that cannot be tested without DNA. From germline, CDR1 is MNHEY and CDR2 SMNVEV (reference sequence). The CDR3 covers 14 residues. This CDR3 reads CASSPTGGGDTQYF.

The chain joins TRBV7-2 to TRBJ1-1. Germline CDR1 reads SGHTA; CDR2 reads FQGNSA. The CDR3 runs to 13 residues. CDR3 sequence: CASSFEGITEAFF.

The rearrangement joins TRBV20-1 to TRBJ1-5. The CDR3 loop spans 13 amino acids. Germline lookup yields CDR1 DFQATT and CDR2 SNEGSKA (reference sequence). CDR3 region: CSARIEGWQPQHF.

The chain combines TRBV18 with TRBJ2-3. This CDR3 spans 14 amino acids. CDR1 and CDR2 (germline): KGHSH, LQKENI. The CDR3 sequence is CASSPGVRTDTQYF.

This chain's CDR3 is CASSPFQGAGRTEAFF. The chain uses TRBV18 and TRBJ1-1; the TCRdb D gene call, TRBD1, has no DNA to confirm it. This CDR3 contains 16 residues. The V gene's germline CDR1 is KGHSH and CDR2 LQKENI.

The chain carries TRBV11-2 and TRBJ2-1; TCRdb selects TRBD2, and the lack of DNA leaves this call unchecked. The V gene's germline CDR1 is SGHAT and CDR2 FQNNGV. This CDR3 is built from 15 residues. The CDR3: CASSLGKEVGNEQFF.

The rearrangement uses TRBV10-3 and TRBJ1-5; TCRdb selects TRBD1, and the lack of DNA leaves this call unchecked. Germline CDR1 ENHRY, CDR2 SYGVKD. CDR3 length equals 13 residues. CDR3: CAPGDYPNQPQHF.

The genes are TRBV12-3 or TRBV12-4 and TRBJ2-4; TCRdb names TRBD2, which stays unverified in the absence of DNA. This CDR3 contains 16 residues. CDR3 loop: CASSFRGGLAKNIQYF.